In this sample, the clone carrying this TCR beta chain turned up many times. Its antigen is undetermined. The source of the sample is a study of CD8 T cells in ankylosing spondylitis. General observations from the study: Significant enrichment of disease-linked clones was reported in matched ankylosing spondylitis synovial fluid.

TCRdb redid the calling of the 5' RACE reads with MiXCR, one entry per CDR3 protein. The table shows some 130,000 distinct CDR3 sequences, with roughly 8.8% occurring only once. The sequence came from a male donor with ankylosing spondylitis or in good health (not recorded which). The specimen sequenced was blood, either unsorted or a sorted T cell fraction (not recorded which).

This chain's CDR3 is CASTLTGEIVYNEQFF. The CDR3 DNA reads as TGCGCCAGCACCCTTACTGGGGAAATCGTCTACAATGAGCAGTTCTTC. The chain employs TRBV5-1 and TRBJ2-1, with D unresolved. Germline CDR1 and CDR2: SGHRS and YFSETQ. The V end lost 6 bases, the J end lost 3 bases, and 19 bases lay between the germline ends. CDR3 length: 16 amino acids.